These T cell receptor beta chains were read from a single sample in a study of CD4+ T cells in melanoma. Profiled with immunoSEQ multiplex PCR; TCRdb holds only in-frame clones, not every one. The top ten clones hold about 3.3% of a sample with roughly 120,000 clones, around 93% of them seen once. The specimen was peripheral blood. Receptors originate from a human donor with melanoma. Both conserved end residues are part of each CDR3. The order of the fields is J gene, V gene, clone size, D gene, CDR3 DNA, CDR3 protein. A D gene is named only where the DNA matches it firmly. Not all rows give a size; the values are once, few, many and, for expanded clones, a class.

j_call: TRBJ2-7
v_call: TRBV4-3
clone_size: -
d_call: TRBD2
cdr3_nt: TGCGCCAGCAGCCAAGACGCAGGGAGGGCCGGGAGCTACGAGCAGTACTTC
cdr3_aa: CASSQDAGRAGSYEQYF

j_call: TRBJ1-5
v_call: TRBV6-1
clone_size: -
d_call: -
cdr3_nt: TGTGCCAGCAGCTCGGGCAATCAGCCCCAGCATTTT
cdr3_aa: CASSSGNQPQHF

j_call: TRBJ1-1
v_call: TRBV2
clone_size: -
d_call: -
cdr3_nt: TGTGCCAGCAGCGGTTCACAGGGATACACTGAAGCTTTCTTT
cdr3_aa: CASSGSQGYTEAFF

j_call: TRBJ1-2
v_call: TRBV9
clone_size: -
d_call: TRBD1
cdr3_nt: TGTGCCAGCAGCGTCGGGACAGGGGGCGATTACGGCTACACCTTC
cdr3_aa: CASSVGTGGDYGYTF

j_call: TRBJ1-6
v_call: TRBV2
clone_size: -
d_call: -
cdr3_nt: TGTGCCAGCAACCCGGCCCCCCGGGCACCCCTCCACTTT
cdr3_aa: CASNPAPRAPLHF

j_call: TRBJ2-1
v_call: TRBV19
clone_size: -
d_call: TRBD2
cdr3_nt: TGTGCCAGTAGTATCCCCCGACTAGCGGAACGCAATGAGCAGTTCTTC
cdr3_aa: CASSIPRLAERNEQFF

j_call: TRBJ2-7
v_call: TRBV5-1
clone_size: -
d_call: -
cdr3_nt: TGCGCCAGCAGCTTGTTTCGGGGCCCCTACGAGCAGTACTTC
cdr3_aa: CASSLFRGPYEQYF

j_call: TRBJ2-5
v_call: TRBV11-1
clone_size: -
d_call: -
cdr3_nt: TGTGCCAGCAGCTCTCAGCGACGGGGAGAGACCCAGTACTTC
cdr3_aa: CASSSQRRGETQYF

j_call: TRBJ2-2
v_call: TRBV7-8
clone_size: -
d_call: TRBD2
cdr3_nt: TGTGCCAGCAGCTTTACTAGCGGGGGTTCCGGGGAGCTGTTTTTT
cdr3_aa: CASSFTSGGSGELFF

j_call: TRBJ2-3
v_call: TRBV5-1
clone_size: -
d_call: -
cdr3_nt: TGCGCCAGCAGCTTACCAGCAACAGATACGCAGTATTTT
cdr3_aa: CASSLPATDTQYF

j_call: TRBJ2-7
v_call: TRBV9
clone_size: -
d_call: -
cdr3_nt: TGTGCCAGCAGCGTAGGATCTAGCTACGAGCAGTACTTC
cdr3_aa: CASSVGSSYEQYF

j_call: TRBJ2-2
v_call: TRBV9
clone_size: once
d_call: -
cdr3_nt: TGTGCCAGCAGCGTAGCGGGCGCGAACACCGGGGAGCTGTTTTTT
cdr3_aa: CASSVAGANTGELFF

j_call: TRBJ1-1
v_call: TRBV5-4
clone_size: -
d_call: -
cdr3_nt: TGTGCCAGCAGCTTGGGGGGGTTGAACACTGAAGCTTTCTTT
cdr3_aa: CASSLGGLNTEAFF

j_call: TRBJ2-1
v_call: TRBV28
clone_size: -
d_call: -
cdr3_nt: TGTGCCAGCACTGCGGCAACTGATGAGCAGTTCTTC
cdr3_aa: CASTAATDEQFF

j_call: TRBJ2-3
v_call: TRBV10-3
clone_size: -
d_call: TRBD2
cdr3_nt: TGTGCCATCGCGCAGCGGGAGCTAGATACGCAGTATTTT
cdr3_aa: CAIAQRELDTQYF

j_call: TRBJ1-2
v_call: TRBV28
clone_size: -
d_call: -
cdr3_nt: TGTGCCAGCAGTCCGCAAGGGGTGTATGGCTACACCTTC
cdr3_aa: CASSPQGVYGYTF

j_call: TRBJ2-7
v_call: TRBV2
clone_size: -
d_call: TRBD2
cdr3_nt: TGTGCCAGCAGTGGAGGGCGGGGGACCTACGAGCAGTACTTC
cdr3_aa: CASSGGRGTYEQYF

j_call: TRBJ1-2
v_call: TRBV7-9
clone_size: -
d_call: -
cdr3_nt: TGTGCCAGCAGCTTAGGGACGGGGACCTATGGCTACACCTTC
cdr3_aa: CASSLGTGTYGYTF

j_call: TRBJ1-4
v_call: TRBV7-9
clone_size: -
d_call: -
cdr3_nt: TGTGCCAGCAGCTTATTGGGAGGTTATGAAAAACTGTTTTTT
cdr3_aa: CASSLLGGYEKLFF

j_call: TRBJ2-5
v_call: TRBV7-9
clone_size: -
d_call: -
cdr3_nt: TGTGCCAGCACATTGAAGGAGACCCAGTACTTC
cdr3_aa: CASTLKETQYF

j_call: TRBJ2-3
v_call: TRBV9
clone_size: -
d_call: TRBD2
cdr3_nt: TGTGCCAGCAGCGTCACTAGCGGGGGGTACACAGATACGCAGTATTTT
cdr3_aa: CASSVTSGGYTDTQYF

j_call: TRBJ1-4
v_call: TRBV5-6
clone_size: -
d_call: -
cdr3_nt: TGTGCCAGCAGCCCCGCCCCGAGATATAATGAAAAACTGTTTTTT
cdr3_aa: CASSPAPRYNEKLFF

j_call: TRBJ2-7
v_call: TRBV7-3
clone_size: -
d_call: TRBD2
cdr3_nt: TGTGCCAGCAGCTCCGATCGGACTAGCGGACCAATTTACGAGCAGTACTTC
cdr3_aa: CASSSDRTSGPIYEQYF

j_call: TRBJ1-2
v_call: TRBV7-2
clone_size: -
d_call: TRBD1
cdr3_nt: TGTGCCAGCAGCGCGCGACAGGGAAGGGGTGGCTACACCTTC
cdr3_aa: CASSARQGRGGYTF

j_call: TRBJ2-1
v_call: TRBV7-9
clone_size: -
d_call: TRBD1
cdr3_nt: TGTGCCAGCAGCTGGACAGGGTACAATGAGCAGTTCTTC
cdr3_aa: CASSWTGYNEQFF

j_call: TRBJ1-2
v_call: TRBV29-1
clone_size: -
d_call: TRBD1
cdr3_nt: TGCAGCGTCACAGGGGGCAACTATGGCTACACCTTC
cdr3_aa: CSVTGGNYGYTF

j_call: TRBJ2-5
v_call: TRBV7-6
clone_size: -
d_call: -
cdr3_nt: TGTGCCAGCAGCTTTACTCCAGGTTTCCAAGAGACCCAGTACTTC
cdr3_aa: CASSFTPGFQETQYF